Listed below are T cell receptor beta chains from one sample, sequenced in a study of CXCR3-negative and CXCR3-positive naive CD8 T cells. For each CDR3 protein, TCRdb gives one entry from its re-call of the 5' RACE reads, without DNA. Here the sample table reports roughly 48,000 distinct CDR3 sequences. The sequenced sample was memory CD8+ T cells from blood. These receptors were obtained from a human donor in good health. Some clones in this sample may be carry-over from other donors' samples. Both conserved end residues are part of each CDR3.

CDR3aa: CASSPRTISPDSYEQYF; v_gene: TRBV12-3/TRBV12-4; j_gene: TRBJ2-7
CDR3aa: CASSPNRATEAFF; v_gene: TRBV5-1; j_gene: TRBJ1-1
CDR3aa: CSAGQGDTEAFF; v_gene: TRBV20-1; j_gene: TRBJ1-1
CDR3aa: CASSLDTDTQYF; v_gene: TRBV27; j_gene: TRBJ2-3
CDR3aa: CASSVLAGPSDTQYF; v_gene: TRBV12-3/TRBV12-4; j_gene: TRBJ2-3
CDR3aa: CASSFRTNEKLFF; v_gene: TRBV12-3/TRBV12-4; j_gene: TRBJ1-4
CDR3aa: CASRSDSYTEAFF; v_gene: TRBV12-3/TRBV12-4; j_gene: TRBJ1-1
CDR3aa: CASSVGGASTDTQYF; v_gene: TRBV9; j_gene: TRBJ2-3
CDR3aa: CSATDRSFSYNEQFF; v_gene: TRBV20-1; j_gene: TRBJ2-1
CDR3aa: CSARQGATEAFF; v_gene: TRBV20-1; j_gene: TRBJ1-1
CDR3aa: CASKFGWNEQFF; v_gene: TRBV12-3/TRBV12-4; j_gene: TRBJ2-1
CDR3aa: CASIAGEGRRSEKLFF; v_gene: TRBV12-3/TRBV12-4; j_gene: TRBJ1-4
CDR3aa: CSVEVITGGEETQYF; v_gene: TRBV29-1; j_gene: TRBJ2-5
CDR3aa: CASSDSSGSGELFF; v_gene: TRBV6-4; j_gene: TRBJ2-2
CDR3aa: CSASMADTQYF; v_gene: TRBV20-1; j_gene: TRBJ2-3
CDR3aa: CASSIVSGVSSYNEQFF; v_gene: TRBV19; j_gene: TRBJ2-1
CDR3aa: CSVELGTALTYEQYF; v_gene: TRBV29-1; j_gene: TRBJ2-7
CDR3aa: CATTDDRSTDTQYF; v_gene: TRBV15; j_gene: TRBJ2-3
CDR3aa: CASRFKAYSNQPQHF; v_gene: TRBV28; j_gene: TRBJ1-5
CDR3aa: CASSESGLGGSLPYNEQFF; v_gene: TRBV25-1; j_gene: TRBJ2-1
CDR3aa: CASSAPGQGHTGELFF; v_gene: TRBV28; j_gene: TRBJ2-2
CDR3aa: CAWTGSKPYEQYF; v_gene: TRBV30; j_gene: TRBJ2-7
CDR3aa: CASSLRLAGSQETQYF; v_gene: TRBV28; j_gene: TRBJ2-5
CDR3aa: CSAREAYNEQFF; v_gene: TRBV20-1; j_gene: TRBJ2-1
CDR3aa: CARHRDRASEKLFF; v_gene: TRBV7-3; j_gene: TRBJ1-4
CDR3aa: CASSILAGGYYEQYF; v_gene: TRBV5-5; j_gene: TRBJ2-7
CDR3aa: CSVDLVGEQFF; v_gene: TRBV29-1; j_gene: TRBJ2-1
CDR3aa: CASSSVRSQAGINYGYTF; v_gene: TRBV7-9; j_gene: TRBJ1-2
CDR3aa: CASSLALTGGDGYTF; v_gene: TRBV7-9; j_gene: TRBJ1-2
CDR3aa: CASSPTGQGYYEQYF; v_gene: TRBV7-9; j_gene: TRBJ2-7
CDR3aa: CASSRLAGDQETQYF; v_gene: TRBV7-2; j_gene: TRBJ2-5
CDR3aa: CASSLGTTLNEQFF; v_gene: TRBV3-1; j_gene: TRBJ2-1
CDR3aa: CSAREDDNTIYF; v_gene: TRBV20-1; j_gene: TRBJ1-3
CDR3aa: CASSGGTRNYGYTF; v_gene: TRBV7-9; j_gene: TRBJ1-2
CDR3aa: CASSPAGPSYNEQFF; v_gene: TRBV9; j_gene: TRBJ2-1
CDR3aa: CASSPPGLGASTDTQYF; v_gene: TRBV3-1; j_gene: TRBJ2-3
CDR3aa: CASSLIGSGDEQYF; v_gene: TRBV7-2; j_gene: TRBJ2-7
CDR3aa: CASSGNNEQFF; v_gene: TRBV11-2; j_gene: TRBJ2-1
CDR3aa: CASSFSGGYNEQFF; v_gene: TRBV7-8; j_gene: TRBJ2-1
CDR3aa: CSATSGGDYEQYF; v_gene: TRBV20-1; j_gene: TRBJ2-7
CDR3aa: CASSSFPGQEQFF; v_gene: TRBV5-1; j_gene: TRBJ2-1
CDR3aa: CASSPTVFTDTQYF; v_gene: TRBV12-3/TRBV12-4; j_gene: TRBJ2-3
CDR3aa: CASRTSGGNEQFF; v_gene: TRBV2; j_gene: TRBJ2-1
CDR3aa: CATSSLGGGFTEAFF; v_gene: TRBV15; j_gene: TRBJ1-1
CDR3aa: CSAKPYRDSQPQHF; v_gene: TRBV20-1; j_gene: TRBJ1-5
CDR3aa: CASSSGTSNTEAFF; v_gene: TRBV5-1; j_gene: TRBJ1-1
CDR3aa: CSVEEREPQVQYF; v_gene: TRBV29-1; j_gene: TRBJ2-7
CDR3aa: CASSQEERGANEQFF; v_gene: TRBV4-2; j_gene: TRBJ2-1
CDR3aa: CATSPGETAASEQYF; v_gene: TRBV15; j_gene: TRBJ2-7
CDR3aa: CASSQGTGANTEAFF; v_gene: TRBV4-1; j_gene: TRBJ1-1
CDR3aa: CASSLAGTSGAEQFF; v_gene: TRBV7-9; j_gene: TRBJ2-1
CDR3aa: CASSLPGQQFF; v_gene: TRBV6-6; j_gene: TRBJ2-1
CDR3aa: CASSMDTGTSGSYEQYF; v_gene: TRBV27; j_gene: TRBJ2-7
CDR3aa: CASSQGLAAPGLKQFF; v_gene: TRBV4-1; j_gene: TRBJ2-1
CDR3aa: CSVGGLYEQYF; v_gene: TRBV29-1; j_gene: TRBJ2-7
CDR3aa: CASSPRDSQETQYF; v_gene: TRBV11-3; j_gene: TRBJ2-5
CDR3aa: CSGWTGSEAFF; v_gene: TRBV29-1; j_gene: TRBJ1-1
CDR3aa: CASSPIRSYNEQFF; v_gene: TRBV7-2; j_gene: TRBJ2-1
CDR3aa: CSASEGGNEKLFF; v_gene: TRBV20-1; j_gene: TRBJ1-4